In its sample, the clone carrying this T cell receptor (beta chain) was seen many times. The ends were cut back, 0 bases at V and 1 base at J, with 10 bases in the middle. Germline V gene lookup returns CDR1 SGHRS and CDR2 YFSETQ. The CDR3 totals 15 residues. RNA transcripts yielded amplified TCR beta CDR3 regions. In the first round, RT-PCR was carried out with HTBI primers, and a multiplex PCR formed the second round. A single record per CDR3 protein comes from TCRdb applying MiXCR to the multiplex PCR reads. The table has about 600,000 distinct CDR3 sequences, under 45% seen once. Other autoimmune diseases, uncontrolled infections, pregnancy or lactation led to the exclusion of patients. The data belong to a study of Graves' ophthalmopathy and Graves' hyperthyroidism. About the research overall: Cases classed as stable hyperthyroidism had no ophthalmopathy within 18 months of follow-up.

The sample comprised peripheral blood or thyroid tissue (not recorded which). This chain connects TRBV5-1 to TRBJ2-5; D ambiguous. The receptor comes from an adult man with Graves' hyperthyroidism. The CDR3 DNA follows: TGCGCCAGCAGCTTGGGGCCAGGCGTCCAAGAGACCCAGTACTTC. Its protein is CASSLGPGVQETQYF.